The clone carrying this TCR beta chain is large (0.1 to 1%). The protocol was immunoSEQ multiplex PCR, while the TCRdb copy is restricted to in-frame clones and leaves out a portion. Here the sample spans about 8,300 clones, around 90% being singletons. This CDR3 contains 15 residues. Looked up from germline, CDR1 is WNHNN and CDR2 is SYGVQD (reference sequence). With 6 bases clipped from V and 2 bases from J, the junction kept 6 bases outside the gene matches. This specimen belongs to a study of blood T cell repertoires in COVID-19. Study in general: Some COVID-19 samples were acute and others convalescent; all came from the United States, Italy and Spain. The analysed material was cDNA or gDNA that came from T cells, B-cell-depleted T cells, or PBMCs.

The J gene is TRBJ1-5, the V gene TRBV10-1, with 8 bases matching TRBD1. The sequence was obtained from a human donor in a cohort sampled during active COVID-19. Sequenced: peripheral blood. The CDR3 region is CASRTEDRGNQPQHF. Written as DNA, the CDR3 is TGCGCCAGCAGAACGGAGGACAGGGGCAATCAGCCCCAGCATTTT.